The clone carrying this TCR beta chain was picked up a small number of times. V lost 8 bases and J lost 8, with 18 bases in between. The V gene's germline CDR1 is LNHDA and CDR2 SQIVND (reference sequence). This CDR3 is 14 amino acids long. Followed longitudinally, the Seattle patients had been enrolled during active infection. As originally analysed: Counts of nucleated cells, estimated from reference gene primer amplification, were obtained. The data were produced by immunoSEQ multiplex PCR, yet TCRdb's version contains in-frame clones alone and is incomplete. V, J and clone size reflect that table, while D and trimming were determined from the DNA. The table shows almost 250,000 clones, with roughly 88% occurring only once. The data were taken from a study of blood T cell repertoires in COVID-19. Background on the study: In each case, the material was cDNA or gDNA derived from T cells, B-cell-depleted T cells, or PBMCs.

This receptor was obtained from an elderly woman with COVID-19, enrolled during active disease. The chain links TRBV19 to TRBJ1-4; D is perhaps TRBD1 (6 bases). The sample taken for sequencing was peripheral blood. The DNA of the CDR3 is TGTGCCAGTGATGACAGGCCCTTGTCGGAAAAACTGTTTTTT. It yields the protein CASDDRPLSEKLFF. The variable domain in full, with the rest retrieved from reference TRBV19 and TRBJ1-4, is DGGITQSPKYLFRKEGQNVTLSCEQNLNHDAMYWYRQDPGQGLRLIYYSQIVNDFQKGDIAEGYSVSREKKESFPLTVTSAQKNPTAFYLCASDDRPLSEKLFFGSGTQLSVL.